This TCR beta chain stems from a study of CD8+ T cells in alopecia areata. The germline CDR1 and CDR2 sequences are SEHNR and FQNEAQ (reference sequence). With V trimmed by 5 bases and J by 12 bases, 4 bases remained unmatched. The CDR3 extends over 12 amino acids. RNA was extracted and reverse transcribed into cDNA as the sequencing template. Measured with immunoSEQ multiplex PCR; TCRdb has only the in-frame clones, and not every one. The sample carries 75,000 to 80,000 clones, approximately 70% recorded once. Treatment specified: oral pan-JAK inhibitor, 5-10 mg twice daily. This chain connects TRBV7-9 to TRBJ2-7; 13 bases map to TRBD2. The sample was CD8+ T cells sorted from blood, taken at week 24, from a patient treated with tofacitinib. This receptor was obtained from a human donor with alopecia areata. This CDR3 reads CASSRGLAGPYF. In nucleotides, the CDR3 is TGTGCCAGCAGCCGGGGACTAGCGGGGCCGTACTTC. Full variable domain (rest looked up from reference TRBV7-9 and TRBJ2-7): DTGVSQNPRHKITKRGQNVTFRCDPISEHNRLYWYRQTLGQGPEFLTYFQNEAQLEKSRLLSDRFSAERPKGSFSTLEIQRTEQGDSAMYLCASSRGLAGPYFGPGTRLTVT.